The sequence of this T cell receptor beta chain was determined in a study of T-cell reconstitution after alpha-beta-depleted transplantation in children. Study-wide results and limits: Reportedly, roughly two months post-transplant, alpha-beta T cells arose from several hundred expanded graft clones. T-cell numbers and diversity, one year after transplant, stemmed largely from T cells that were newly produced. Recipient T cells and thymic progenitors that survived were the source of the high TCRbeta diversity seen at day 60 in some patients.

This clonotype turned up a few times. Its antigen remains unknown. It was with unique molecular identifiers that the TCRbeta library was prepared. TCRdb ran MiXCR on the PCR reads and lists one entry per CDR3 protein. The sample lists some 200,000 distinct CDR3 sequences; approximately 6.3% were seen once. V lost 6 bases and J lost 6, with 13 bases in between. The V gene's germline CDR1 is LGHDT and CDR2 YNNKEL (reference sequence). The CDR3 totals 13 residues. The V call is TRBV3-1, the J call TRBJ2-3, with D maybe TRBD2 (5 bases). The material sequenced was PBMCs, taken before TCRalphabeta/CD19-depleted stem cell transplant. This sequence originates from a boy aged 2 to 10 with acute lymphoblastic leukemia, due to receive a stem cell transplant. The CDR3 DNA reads TGTGCCAGCAGGTCCCGGACTGGGGATACGCAGTATTTT. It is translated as CASRSRTGDTQYF.